What follows describes a single T cell receptor (beta chain). V shed 2 bases, J shed 7 bases, and the junction held 2 bases outside the gene matches. Per the germline V gene, CDR1 is SGHRS and CDR2 is YFSETQ. The CDR3 has 14 amino acids. The source of the sample is a study of blood T cell repertoires in COVID-19. Generated by immunoSEQ multiplex PCR, the TCRdb table keeps only in-frame clones and is missing some. The sample comprises around 400,000 clones, more than 70% of which are singletons, and 10% rests with the top ten. The chain joins TRBV5-1 to TRBJ2-2, with TRBD1 matching over 10 bases. The clonotype originates from a woman in her 30s with COVID-19, enrolled during active disease. The sequencing sample was made of peripheral blood. CDR3 sequence: CASSFGTGVGELFF. CDR3 sequence (DNA): TGCGCCAGCAGCTTCGGGACAGGGGTCGGGGAGCTGTTTTTT.